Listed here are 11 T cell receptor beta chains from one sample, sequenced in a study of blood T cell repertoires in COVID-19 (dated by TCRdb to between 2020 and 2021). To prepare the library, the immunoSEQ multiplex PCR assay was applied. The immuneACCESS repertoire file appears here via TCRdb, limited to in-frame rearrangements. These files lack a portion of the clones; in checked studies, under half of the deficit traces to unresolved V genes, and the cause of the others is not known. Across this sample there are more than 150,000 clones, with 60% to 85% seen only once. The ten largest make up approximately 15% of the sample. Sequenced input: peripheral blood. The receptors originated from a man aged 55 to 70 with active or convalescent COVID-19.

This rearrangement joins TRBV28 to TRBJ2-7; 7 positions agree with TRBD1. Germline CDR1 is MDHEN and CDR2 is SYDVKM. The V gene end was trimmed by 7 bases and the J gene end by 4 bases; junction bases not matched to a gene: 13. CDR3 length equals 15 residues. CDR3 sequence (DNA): TGTGCCAGCATTCCTCTAGGGGGCGCAGGTTACGAGCAGTACTTC. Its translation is CASIPLGGAGYEQYF.

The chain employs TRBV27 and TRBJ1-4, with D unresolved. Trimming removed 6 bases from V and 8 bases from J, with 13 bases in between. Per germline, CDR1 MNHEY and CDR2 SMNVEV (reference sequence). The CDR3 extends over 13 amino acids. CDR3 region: CASRPHQREKLFF. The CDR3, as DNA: TGTGCCAGCAGACCACATCAACGCGAAAAACTGTTTTTT. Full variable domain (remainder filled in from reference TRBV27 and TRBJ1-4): EAQVTQNPRYLITVTGKKLTVTCSQNMNHEYMSWYRQDPGLGLRQIYYSMNVEVTDKGDVPEGYKVSRKEKRNFPLILESPSPNQTSLYFCASRPHQREKLFFGSGTQLSVL.

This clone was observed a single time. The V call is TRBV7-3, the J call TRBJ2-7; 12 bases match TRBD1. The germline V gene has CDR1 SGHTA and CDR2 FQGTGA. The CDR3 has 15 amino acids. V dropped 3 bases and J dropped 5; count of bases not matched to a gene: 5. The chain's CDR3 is CASSFSGTGGDEQYF. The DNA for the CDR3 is TGTGCCAGCAGCTTCTCCGGGACAGGGGGCGACGAGCAGTACTTC.

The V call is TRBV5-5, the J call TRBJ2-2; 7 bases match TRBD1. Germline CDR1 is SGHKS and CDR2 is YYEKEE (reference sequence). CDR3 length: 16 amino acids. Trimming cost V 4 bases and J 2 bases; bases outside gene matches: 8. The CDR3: CASSPPWDSNTGELFF. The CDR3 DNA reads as TGTGCCAGCAGCCCGCCGTGGGACAGCAACACCGGGGAGCTGTTTTTT. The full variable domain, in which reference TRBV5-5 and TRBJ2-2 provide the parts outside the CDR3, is DAGVTQSPTHLIKTRGQQVTLRCSPISGHKSVSWYQQVLGQGPQFIFQYYEKEERGRGNFPDRFSARQFPNYSSELNVNALLLGDSALYLCASSPPWDSNTGELFFGEGSRLTVL.

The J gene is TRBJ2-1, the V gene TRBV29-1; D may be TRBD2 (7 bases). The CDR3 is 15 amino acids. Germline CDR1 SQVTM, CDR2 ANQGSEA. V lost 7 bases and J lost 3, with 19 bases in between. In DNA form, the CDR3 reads TGCAGCGGATGGGGGGGGCAAGAGGACTACAATGAGCAGTTCTTC. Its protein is CSGWGGQEDYNEQFF.

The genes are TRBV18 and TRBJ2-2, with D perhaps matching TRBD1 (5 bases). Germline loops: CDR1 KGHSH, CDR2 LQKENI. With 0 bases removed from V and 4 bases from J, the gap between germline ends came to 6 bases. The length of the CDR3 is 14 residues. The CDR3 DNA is TGTGCCAGCTCACCACCGACAGCCACCGGGGAGCTGTTTTTT. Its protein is CASSPPTATGELFF.

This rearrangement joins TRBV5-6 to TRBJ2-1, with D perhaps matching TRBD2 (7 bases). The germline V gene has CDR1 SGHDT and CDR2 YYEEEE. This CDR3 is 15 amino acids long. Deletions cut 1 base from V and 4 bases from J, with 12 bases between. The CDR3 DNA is TGTGCCAGCAGCTTGTGGGGGGGCCCTTACAATGAGCAGTTCTTC. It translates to CASSLWGGPYNEQFF.

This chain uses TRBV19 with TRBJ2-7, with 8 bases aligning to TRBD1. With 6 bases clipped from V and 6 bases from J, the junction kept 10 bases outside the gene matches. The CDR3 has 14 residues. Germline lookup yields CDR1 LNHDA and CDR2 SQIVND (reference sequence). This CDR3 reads CASSHRTGKGEQYF. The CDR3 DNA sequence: TGTGCCAGTAGCCACCGGACAGGGAAGGGCGAGCAGTACTTC.

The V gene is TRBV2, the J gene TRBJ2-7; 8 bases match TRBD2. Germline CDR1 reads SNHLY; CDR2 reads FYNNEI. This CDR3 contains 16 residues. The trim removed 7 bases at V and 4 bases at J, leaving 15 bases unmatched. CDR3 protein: CASTVSRAGGPYEQYF. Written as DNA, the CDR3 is TGTGCCAGCACTGTGTCGAGGGCGGGAGGACCGTACGAGCAGTACTTC.

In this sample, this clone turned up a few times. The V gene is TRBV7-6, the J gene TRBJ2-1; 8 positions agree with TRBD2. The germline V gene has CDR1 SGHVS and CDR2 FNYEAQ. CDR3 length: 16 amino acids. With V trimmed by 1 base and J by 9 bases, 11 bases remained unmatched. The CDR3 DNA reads TGTGCCAGCAGCTTAGAGCCAGCGGGAGATGGGGGTGAGCAGTTCTTC. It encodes CASSLEPAGDGGEQFF.

The CDR3 sequence: CATSRVNRGGYEQYF. The CDR3 DNA reads TGTGCCACCAGCAGAGTCAACAGGGGCGGCTACGAGCAGTACTTC. The chain carries TRBV15 and TRBJ2-7; 7 positions agree with TRBD1. Germline V CDR1 and CDR2: LNHNV, YYDKDF (reference sequence). With V trimmed by 1 base and J by 3 bases, 6 bases remained unmatched. This CDR3 is 15 amino acids long. Full variable domain (outside the CDR3, taken from reference TRBV15 and TRBJ2-7): DAMVIQNPRYQVTQFGKPVTLSCSQTLNHNVMYWYQQKSSQAPKLLFHYYDKDFNNEADTPDNFQSRRPNTSFCFLDIRSPGLGDTAMYLCATSRVNRGGYEQYFGPGTRLTVT.